This T cell receptor beta chain came from a study of CD8 T cells in Susac syndrome. RNA in amounts of roughly 0.5 to 1 ug was reverse transcribed with random hexamers. immunoSEQ multiplex PCR amplified TCR beta CDR3 across 54 Vbeta, 13 Jbeta. TCRdb re-called the immunoSEQ multiplex PCR reads through MiXCR, storing one row per CDR3 protein. The table has almost 450,000 distinct CDR3 sequences, roughly 85% seen once; the top ten hold approximately 0.12%. CDR3 size: 15 residues. Germline CDR1 is SGHAT and CDR2 is FQNNGV. The V gene lost 4 bases and the J gene lost 4 bases, with 16 bases spanning the gap. TEMRA cells were enriched by FACS, and CD4+ and CD8+ T cells were negatively isolated.

The origin of this receptor is a human donor with multiple sclerosis. The V and J genes are TRBV11-2 and TRBJ1-1; D is uncertain. The sequenced sample consisted of CD8+ T cells from PBMCs. The CDR3 is CASSSAWEGGTEAFF. In DNA, the CDR3 is TGTGCCAGCAGCTCAGCATGGGAAGGCGGCACTGAAGCTTTCTTT.